The text below deals with one T cell receptor (beta chain). Antigen unknown. The data stem from a study of human CD8 memory T cell subsets. Study-wide results and caveats: From the Chao1 estimates, stem-like memory T cells appeared to be more diverse than precursor exhausted T cells. In contrast to effector memory cells, stem-like memory and precursor exhausted T cells had similarly high diversity. It was only the T cell receptor beta chains that the study sequenced. Stem-like memory T cells and precursor exhausted T cells had repertoires that overlapped very little.

The TCR beta sequencing libraries came from UMI-labeled 5' RACE. TCRdb reprocessed the 5' RACE reads; each CDR3 protein has one entry and no DNA is given. The clone table shows roughly 17,000 distinct CDR3 sequences, with the ten largest holding approximately 6.1%. There are 17 residues in the CDR3. The V gene's germline CDR1 is KGHDR and CDR2 SFDVKD. This TCR came from a human donor in good health. This chain links TRBV24-1 with TRBJ2-3; lacking DNA, the TRBD2 call made by TCRdb goes unchecked. Material: CD8+ stem-like memory T cells (TSCM and TCM) sorted from PBMCs. Documented subset: stem-like memory CD8 T cells (TSTEM), CCR7+ PD-1- TIGIT-. This CDR3 reads CATSDMWTSGGAATQYF.